One sample yielded the 28 T cell receptor beta chains listed below, sequenced in a study of T cells and copy number aberrations in small-cell lung cancer (dated by TCRdb to the early 2020s). Library prep was done by the immunoSEQ multiplex PCR assay. TCRdb obtained this table from immuneACCESS and retained in-frame rearrangements with V and J assigned. These tables miss some clones; where compared with another copy, unresolved V genes account for less than half of the shortfall, and the remainder is unexplained. Present in this sample are 2,400 or so clones, 82% of which were seen just once. Roughly a tenth of the sample belongs to the ten largest clones. Sequencing used normal tissue next to the tumor. These receptors were taken from a man between 65 and 79 years old with small cell lung cancer.

V usage is TRBV6-6 and J usage is TRBJ2-3; 8 nucleotides match TRBD2. This CDR3 has 16 amino acids. The germline V gene encodes CDR1 MNHNY and CDR2 SVGAGI (reference sequence). V gave up 5 bases and J gave up 2 bases; unmatched junction bases: 9. DNA for the CDR3: TGTGCCAGCAGTCTAGGTCTAGCGGGTGTCACAGATACGCAGTATTTT. Translated, it gives CASSLGLAGVTDTQYF.

CDR3 residues: CASRGDWGTEAFF. The CDR3 DNA is TGTGCCAGCCGCGGGGACTGGGGCACTGAAGCTTTCTTT. V and J are TRBV6-4 and TRBJ1-1, with D perhaps matching TRBD1 (5 bases). The germline V gene has CDR1 MRHNA and CDR2 SNTAGT. The CDR3 covers 13 residues. Trimming took 8 bases from V and 4 from J, leaving 14 bases between them.

The chain employs TRBV18 and TRBJ1-4; D perhaps matches TRBD1 (6 bases). Germline CDR1 reads KGHSH; CDR2 reads LQKENI. V was cut by 6 bases and J by 10 bases, with 21 bases left in between. This CDR3 spans 15 amino acids. As DNA, the CDR3 is TGTGCCAGCTCGCCTCAGGAGGGGGAGTTTGGAAAACTGTTTTTT. It yields the protein CASSPQEGEFGKLFF.

The J gene is TRBJ2-2, the V gene TRBV28; TRBD1 matches 9 bases. The CDR3 length is 14 residues. The V gene's germline CDR1 is MDHEN and CDR2 SYDVKM. The J segment lost 6 bases and the V segment lost 6 bases, leaving 5 bases of the junction unmatched. Written as DNA, the CDR3 is TGTGCCAGCAGCTCGCGACAGGGGGCCGGGGAGCTGTTTTTT. Its protein product is CASSSRQGAGELFF. The full variable domain, with the rest looked up from reference TRBV28 and TRBJ2-2, is DVKVTQSSRYLVKRTGEKVFLECVQDMDHENMFWYRQDPGLGLRLIYFSYDVKMKEKGDIPEGYSVSREKKERFSLILESASTNQTSMYLCASSSRQGAGELFFGEGSRLTVL.

The chain recombines TRBV10-3 with TRBJ1-2; a weak D match, TRBD1 (5 bases). The CDR3 is made up of 13 amino acids. Trimming took off 7 bases at V and 2 bases at J, with 11 bases between the two ends. In germline, CDR1 is ENHRY, CDR2 SYGVKD. The CDR3 is CAITPDSNYGYTF. CDR3 DNA: TGTGCCATCACCCCCGACAGCAACTATGGCTACACCTTC.

The CDR3 region is CSVGGGAYGYTF. CDR3 nucleotide sequence: TGCAGCGTTGGGGGCGGTGCTTATGGCTACACCTTC. The chain couples TRBV29-1 to TRBJ1-2, with D maybe TRBD1 (5 bases). With 4 bases removed from V and 5 bases from J, the gap between germline ends came to 11 bases. Germline values: CDR1 SQVTM, CDR2 ANQGSEA. CDR3 length equals 12 residues.

V usage is TRBV6-1 and J usage is TRBJ2-3; either TRBD1 or TRBD2 may fit D (5 bases each). Deletions cut 2 bases from V and 7 bases from J, with 16 bases between. Germline CDR1 and CDR2: MNHNS and SASEGT. The CDR3 is 15 amino acids. The CDR3: CASSEPVRGANTQYF. Here the CDR3 DNA reads TGTGCCAGCAGTGAACCTGTACGAGGGGCGAATACGCAGTATTTT.

The V gene is TRBV7-2, the J gene TRBJ2-2, with 8 bases that match TRBD2. This CDR3 contains 15 residues. Trimming removed 4 bases from V and 1 base from J; junction bases left unmatched: 2. Germline lookup yields CDR1 SGHTA and CDR2 FQGNSA. CDR3 in DNA: TGTGCCAGCAGCTCGGGGGGGATGAACACCGGGGAGCTGTTTTTT. Its translation: CASSSGGMNTGELFF.

The rearrangement uses TRBV19 and TRBJ1-5, with 7 bases aligning to TRBD1. The CDR3 consists of 15 residues. The trim removed 7 bases at V and 2 bases at J, leaving 8 bases unmatched. CDR1 LNHDA and CDR2 SQIVND come from the germline V gene (reference sequence). CDR3 sequence reads: CASKVTTGGNQPQHF. The CDR3 bases are TGTGCCAGTAAGGTCACCACAGGGGGCAATCAGCCCCAGCATTTT.

This chain uses TRBV10-3 with TRBJ1-5; TRBD1 is a possible D gene (5 bases). CDR3 length equals 14 residues. Between the trimmed V and J ends, which lost 5 bases and 2 bases, there was a span of 10 bases. Germline CDR1 and CDR2: ENHRY and SYGVKD. CDR3 nucleotide sequence: TGTGCCATCAGTCCCGGACACGGCAATCAGCCCCAGCATTTT. Its protein is CAISPGHGNQPQHF.

This rearrangement joins TRBV7-9 to TRBJ2-1, with 10 bases identical to TRBD2. J lost 9 bases, V lost 3 bases, and 5 bases had no gene match. Germline lookup yields CDR1 SEHNR and CDR2 FQNEAQ (reference sequence). The CDR3 loop spans 14 amino acids. The CDR3 nucleotides are TGTGCCAGCAGCTTGAGCGGGAGGGTCTTTGAGCAGTTCTTC. This gives the protein CASSLSGRVFEQFF.

The CDR3 sequence is CASSLGESPTSYEQYF. CDR3 in DNA: TGCGCCAGCAGCTTGGGGGAGTCGCCCACCTCCTACGAGCAGTACTTC. The chain is built from TRBV5-1 and TRBJ2-7; a possible D gene is TRBD2 (5 bases). Germline lookup yields CDR1 SGHRS and CDR2 YFSETQ. V dropped 0 bases and J dropped 0 bases, with 13 bases sitting between them. This CDR3 is built from 16 residues.

The rearrangement links TRBV6-5 to TRBJ1-2, with a tentative D call TRBD1 (5 bases). Germline assignment: CDR1 MNHEY and CDR2 SVGAGI. The CDR3 runs to 14 residues. With 0 bases removed from V and 9 bases from J, the gap between germline ends came to 14 bases. CDR3 amino acids: CASSYSGEWVRYTF. The CDR3 DNA sequence: TGTGCCAGCAGTTACTCGGGGGAGTGGGTTCGCTACACCTTC.

V usage is TRBV7-9 and J usage is TRBJ2-5; 8 bases fit TRBD2. The germline gives CDR1 SEHNR, CDR2 FQNEAQ (reference sequence). This CDR3 has 13 residues. The V and J ends lost 11 bases and 1 base, in that order; junction bases with no gene match: 6. The CDR3 DNA reads as TGTGCCTCGCGGGGGGTACTCCAAGAGACCCAGTACTTC. Amino acids: CASRGVLQETQYF.

The rearrangement uses TRBV7-8 and TRBJ1-1; D is ambiguous. V was trimmed by 2 bases and J by 2 bases, leaving 6 bases between them. Germline loops: CDR1 SGHVS, CDR2 FQNEAQ. The CDR3 extends over 13 amino acids. Here the CDR3 reads CASSLTENTEAFF. The CDR3 DNA follows: TGTGCCAGCAGCTTAACAGAAAACACTGAAGCTTTCTTT.

About this clone: One end of the junction varies from germline; a read error may be responsible. The rearrangement uses TRBV5-1 and TRBJ2-5; 14 bases agree with TRBD2. This CDR3 has 15 amino acids. Germline values: CDR1 SGHRS, CDR2 YFSETQ. Written as DNA, the CDR3 is TGCGCCAGCAGCGGACTAGCGGGAGGCCCAGAGACCCAATACTTC. Protein product: CASSGLAGGPETQYF.

This clone has only one observation. The DNA for the CDR3 is TGTGCCAGCAGTCGGGGACTTGAAGCTTTCTTT. This codes for CASSRGLEAFF. The chain recombines TRBV28 with TRBJ1-1; D possibly corresponds to TRBD1 (5 bases). From germline, CDR1 is MDHEN and CDR2 SYDVKM. Deletions cut 5 bases from V and 7 bases from J, with 8 bases between. The length of the CDR3 is 11 residues. The whole variable domain, remainder taken from reference TRBV28 and TRBJ1-1, is DVKVTQSSRYLVKRTGEKVFLECVQDMDHENMFWYRQDPGLGLRLIYFSYDVKMKEKGDIPEGYSVSREKKERFSLILESASTNQTSMYLCASSRGLEAFFGQGTRLTVV.

V usage is TRBV7-9 and J usage is TRBJ2-1; 9 nucleotides align to TRBD1. The V gene end was trimmed by 2 bases and the J gene end by 7 bases; junction bases not matched to a gene: 6. This CDR3 has 15 amino acids. Germline V CDR1 and CDR2: SEHNR, FQNEAQ (reference sequence). The CDR3 nucleotides are TGTGCCAGCAGCTTAAGACAGGGGGTAGTAAATGAGCAGTTCTTC. It specifies CASSLRQGVVNEQFF. Based on the CDR3 plus reference TRBV7-9 and TRBJ2-1, the full variable domain is DTGVSQNPRHKITKRGQNVTFRCDPISEHNRLYWYRQTLGQGPEFLTYFQNEAQLEKSRLLSDRFSAERPKGSFSTLEIQRTEQGDSAMYLCASSLRQGVVNEQFFGPGTRLTVL.

The V gene is TRBV14, the J gene TRBJ1-1; D unresolved. Germline V CDR1 and CDR2: SGHDN, FVKESK. Trimming took off 0 bases at V and 2 bases at J, with 10 bases between the two ends. The CDR3 contains 15 residues. The CDR3 DNA is TGTGCCAGCAGCCAAGATGGCAGACTAAACACTGAAGCTTTCTTT. Amino acids: CASSQDGRLNTEAFF.

This clone was seen a few times. The chain uses TRBV5-1 and TRBJ2-3; weak D call: TRBD2 (5 bases). The CDR3 contains 14 residues. The V gene lost 1 base and the J gene lost 5 bases, with 11 bases spanning the gap. The germline V gene has CDR1 SGHRS and CDR2 YFSETQ. CDR3 sequence reads: CASSLIPGLDTQYF. CDR3 DNA sequence: TGCGCCAGCAGCTTGATACCTGGACTAGATACGCAGTATTTT.

The chain joins TRBV5-1 to TRBJ1-2, with no clear D. The V gene lost 2 bases and the J gene lost 5 bases, with 19 bases spanning the gap. CDR1 is SGHRS, CDR2 YFSETQ, per germline. There are 16 residues in the CDR3. The chain's CDR3 is CASSFSVPGSRYGYTF. CDR3 sequence (DNA): TGCGCCAGCAGCTTTTCTGTCCCCGGGAGCCGGTATGGCTACACCTTC.

This sequence joins TRBV5-4 and TRBJ2-3, with D possibly TRBD1 on 6 matching bases. V was trimmed by 1 base and J by 0 bases, leaving 9 bases between them. The CDR3 has 15 amino acids. CDR1 and CDR2 from the germline V gene are SGHNT and YYREEE (reference sequence). The CDR3, as DNA: TGTGCCAGCAGCTTGCCGGGACAAAGCACAGATACGCAGTATTTT. Protein product: CASSLPGQSTDTQYF. Together with reference TRBV5-4 and TRBJ2-3, the CDR3 gives the full variable domain: ETGVTQSPTHLIKTRGQQVTLRCSSQSGHNTVSWYQQALGQGPQFIFQYYREEENGRGNFPPRFSGLQFPNYSSELNVNALELDDSALYLCASSLPGQSTDTQYFGPGTRLTVL.

The rearrangement uses TRBV6-1 and TRBJ1-1; 7 bases map to TRBD1. Germline CDR1 and CDR2: MNHNS and SASEGT. The CDR3 sequence is 13 residues long. The ends lost 5 bases at V and 4 bases at J; junction bases unmatched: 4. CDR3 bases: TGTGCCAGCAGTTCAGGACAGGCCACTGAAGCTTTCTTT. Protein sequence: CASSSGQATEAFF.

The J gene is TRBJ1-1, the V gene TRBV7-3; tentative D call: TRBD1 (5 bases). V was cut by 2 bases and J by 5 bases, with 9 bases left in between. The germline V gene encodes CDR1 SGHTA and CDR2 FQGTGA. The CDR3 extends over 13 amino acids. CDR3 nucleotide sequence: TGTGCCAGCAGCTTATGGGGGGAGACTGAAGCTTTCTTT. Encoded protein: CASSLWGETEAFF.

This rearrangement joins TRBV11-2 to TRBJ2-5; 10 bases agree with TRBD2. This CDR3 is built from 15 residues. CDR1 is SGHAT, CDR2 FQNNGV, per germline. V lost 5 bases, J lost 3 bases, and 6 bases stayed unmatched. The CDR3 nucleotides are TGTGCCAGCAGCAATCAGCGGGAGGGAGAAGAGACCCAGTACTTC. Residues: CASSNQREGEETQYF.

The CDR3 region has the DNA TGTGCCAGCTCGTACAGGAGGCTGGAGACCCAGTACTTC. It specifies CASSYRRLETQYF. The chain joins TRBV18 to TRBJ2-5, with D perhaps matching TRBD1 or TRBD2 (5 bases each). The CDR3 has 13 residues. Germline V gene sequence: CDR1 KGHSH, CDR2 LQKENI. Trimming left V 6 bases short and J 5 bases short, with 13 bases between.

This chain joins TRBV10-2 and TRBJ1-1; D perhaps matches TRBD1 (6 bases). Trimming left V 0 bases short and J 7 bases short, with 9 bases between. Germline V gives CDR1 WSHSY, CDR2 SAAADI. This CDR3 region has 13 residues. The CDR3, as DNA: TGCGCCAGCAGTGAGTCGGGGGCGGGTGAAGCTTTCTTT. This sequence encodes CASSESGAGEAFF.

The J gene is TRBJ1-1, the V gene TRBV29-1; D is unresolved. Trimming took 7 bases from V and 1 from J, leaving 7 bases between them. Germline values: CDR1 SQVTM, CDR2 ANQGSEA. CDR3 length equals 11 residues. The CDR3: CSGNKNTEAFF. CDR3 DNA sequence: TGCAGCGGGAACAAGAACACTGAAGCTTTCTTT.